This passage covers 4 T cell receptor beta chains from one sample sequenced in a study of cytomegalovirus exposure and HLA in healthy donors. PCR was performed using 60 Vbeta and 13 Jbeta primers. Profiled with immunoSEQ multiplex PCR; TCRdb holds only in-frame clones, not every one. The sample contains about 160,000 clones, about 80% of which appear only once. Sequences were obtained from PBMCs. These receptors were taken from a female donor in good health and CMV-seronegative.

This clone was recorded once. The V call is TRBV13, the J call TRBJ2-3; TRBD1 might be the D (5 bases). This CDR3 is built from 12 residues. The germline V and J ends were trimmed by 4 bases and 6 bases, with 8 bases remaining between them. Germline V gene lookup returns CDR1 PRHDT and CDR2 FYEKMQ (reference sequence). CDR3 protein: CASSSRADTQYF. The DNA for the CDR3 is TGTGCCAGCAGCTCCAGGGCGGATACGCAGTATTTT. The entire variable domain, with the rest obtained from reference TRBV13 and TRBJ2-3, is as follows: AAGVIQSPRHLIKEKRETATLKCYPIPRHDTVYWYQQGPGQDPQFLISFYEKMQSDKGSIPDRFSAQQFSDYHSELNMSSLELGDSALYFCASSSRADTQYFGPGTRLTVL.

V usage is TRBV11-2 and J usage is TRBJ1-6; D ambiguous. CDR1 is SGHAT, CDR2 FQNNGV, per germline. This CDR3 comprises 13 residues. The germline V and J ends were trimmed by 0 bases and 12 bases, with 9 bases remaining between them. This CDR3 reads CASSLDNGRPLHF. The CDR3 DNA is TGTGCCAGCAGCTTAGATAACGGGAGACCCCTCCACTTT.

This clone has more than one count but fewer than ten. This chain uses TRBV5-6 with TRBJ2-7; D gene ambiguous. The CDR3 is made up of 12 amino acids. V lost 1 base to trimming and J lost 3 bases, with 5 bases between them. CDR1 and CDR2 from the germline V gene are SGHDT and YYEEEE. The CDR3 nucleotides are TGTGCCAGCAGCTTGTATCTCTACGAGCAGTACTTC. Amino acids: CASSLYLYEQYF. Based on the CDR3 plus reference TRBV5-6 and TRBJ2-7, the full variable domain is DAGVTQSPTHLIKTRGQQVTLRCSPKSGHDTVSWYQQALGQGPQFIFQYYEEEERQRGNFPDRFSGHQFPNYSSELNVNALLLGDSALYLCASSLYLYEQYFGPGTRLTVT.

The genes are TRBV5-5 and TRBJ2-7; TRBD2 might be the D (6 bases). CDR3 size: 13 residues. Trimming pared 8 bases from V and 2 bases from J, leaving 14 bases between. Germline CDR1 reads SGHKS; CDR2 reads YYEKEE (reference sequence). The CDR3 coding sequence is TGTGCCAGTGCCGCGGCGGGACCCTACGAGCAGTACTTC. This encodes CASAAAGPYEQYF.